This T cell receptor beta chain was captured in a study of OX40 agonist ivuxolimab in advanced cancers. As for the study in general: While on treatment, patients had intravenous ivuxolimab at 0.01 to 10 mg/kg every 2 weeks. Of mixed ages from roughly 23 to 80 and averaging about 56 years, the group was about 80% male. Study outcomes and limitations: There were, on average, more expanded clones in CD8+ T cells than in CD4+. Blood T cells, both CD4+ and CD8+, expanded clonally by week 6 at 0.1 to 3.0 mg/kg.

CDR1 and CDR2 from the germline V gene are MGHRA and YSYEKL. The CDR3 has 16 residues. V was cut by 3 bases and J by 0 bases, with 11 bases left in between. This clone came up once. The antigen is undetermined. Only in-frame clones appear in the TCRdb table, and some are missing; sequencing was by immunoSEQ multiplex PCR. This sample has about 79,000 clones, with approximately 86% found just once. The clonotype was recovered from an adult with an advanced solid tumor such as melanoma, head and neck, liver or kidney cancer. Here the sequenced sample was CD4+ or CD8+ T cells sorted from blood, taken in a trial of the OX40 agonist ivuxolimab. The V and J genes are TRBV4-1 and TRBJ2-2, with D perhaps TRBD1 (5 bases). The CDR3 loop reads CASSHRTFANTGELFF. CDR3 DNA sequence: TGCGCCAGCAGCCATCGGACATTCGCGAACACCGGGGAGCTGTTTTTT.